The sequence of this T cell receptor beta chain was determined in a study of blood T cell repertoires in COVID-19. Whole-study context: Some COVID-19 samples were acute and others convalescent; all came from the United States, Italy and Spain. Nucleic acid was either cDNA or gDNA, and it came from T cells, B-cell-depleted T cells, or PBMCs.

Germline V CDR1 and CDR2: KGHDR, SFDVKD. J was trimmed by 3 bases and V by 9 bases; bases with no gene match: 6. The CDR3 contains 14 residues. The authors' processing: Amplifying reference gene primers gave estimates of nucleated cell counts. Repertoires were generated with immunoSEQ multiplex PCR, while TCRdb's copy carries only in-frame clones and drops some. V and J calls plus clone size are reproduced from that table; the DNA served to infer D and trimming. This sample has nearly 80,000 clones, with around 84% found just once. The chain uses TRBV24-1 and TRBJ2-2; TRBD1 matches at 7 bases. Specimen: peripheral blood. The origin of this receptor is a woman in her 70s with acute or convalescent COVID-19. The CDR3 sequence is CATSDRVDTGELFF. In DNA, the CDR3 is TGTGCCACCTCCGACAGGGTGGACACCGGGGAGCTGTTTTTT.